One TCR beta chain is described in this entry. No antigen is known for it. Overall study findings and caveats: Whole repertoires were not studied in the larger cohort, only one V-J beta rearrangement. Tumor memory CD4+ T cell TCR gene usage was found to cluster with blood and lymph node memory CD4+ cells and with lymph node naive CD4+ cells. Tumor Treg TCRs overlapped most with tumor naive CD4+ cells.

After constant-region reverse-primer amplification, full-length variable regions underwent semi-nested PCR with Nested Universal Primer A. TCRdb recomputed calls from the 5' RACE reads with MiXCR, one row per CDR3 protein. The sample carries roughly 7,700 distinct CDR3 sequences, 65% to 70% recorded once. Germline V gene lookup returns CDR1 SEHNR and CDR2 FQNEAQ (reference sequence). This CDR3 has 14 amino acids. Trimming removed 7 bases from V and 0 bases from J, with 13 bases in between. This receptor was taken from a female donor with breast cancer. The sequenced sample consisted of tumor-infiltrating naive CD4+ T cells sorted from the breast tumor. Described subset: naive CD4+ T cells, CD4+CD45RA+CD25-. The chain joins TRBV7-9 to TRBJ2-7; possible D gene TRBD2, 6 bases. The CDR3 DNA reads TGTGCCAGCACACTTAGCGGCAGCTCCTACGAGCAGTACTTC. Translated, it gives CASTLSGSSYEQYF. The variable domain in full, completed from reference TRBV7-9 and TRBJ2-7, reads DTGVSQNPRHKITKRGQNVTFRCDPISEHNRLYWYRQTLGQGPEFLTYFQNEAQLEKSRLLSDRFSAERPKGSFSTLEIQRTEQGDSAMYLCASTLSGSSYEQYFGPGTRLTVT.